The sequence of this TCR beta chain was determined in a study of T cell repertoires in cytomegalovirus infection. Study background: Shared public TCR beta signatures pointed to both CMV infection and a matching HLA type.

Study-level points and caveats: CMV-specific TCR beta clonotypes restricted by HLA-C were the ones dominating the ex vivo response. Cumulative public TCR beta family frequency identified CMV carriers with the relevant HLA.

CDR1 and CDR2 from the germline V gene are SEHNR and FQNEAQ (reference sequence). The CDR3 loop spans 13 amino acids. This clonotype has just a few counts. Its antigen is as yet unknown. At one boundary the junction diverges from the germline segment, which might be a read error. TCRdb re-derived calls from the reads in MiXCR, one entry per CDR3 protein. The sample yields 400,000 or so distinct CDR3 sequences, about a sixth seen once. Sample: PBMCs. The receptor was derived from a human donor in good health (CMV status not recorded). Some clones in this sample may be carry-over from other donors' samples. The V call is TRBV7-9, the J call TRBJ1-2; no reliable D call. The CDR3 region has the DNA TGTGCCAGCAGCTGGGTATCATCCGGACTGTATCTCTTC. Translated, it gives CASSWVSSGLYLF.